These 23 T cell receptor beta chains were all obtained from the same sample, sequenced in a study of blood T cell repertoires in COVID-19. The assay was immunoSEQ multiplex PCR, and TCRdb's table has in-frame clones only and misses some. The sample carries roughly 110,000 clones, more than 85% recorded once. The sequencing input was peripheral blood. Receptors were obtained from a human donor with acute or convalescent COVID-19. The donor label of this sample is uncertain.

The chain is built from TRBV10-3 and TRBJ1-2; TRBD1 aligns across 7 bases. V was clipped by 6 bases and J by 6 bases; unmatched bases: 10. The CDR3 extends over 14 amino acids. CDR1 ENHRY and CDR2 SYGVKD come from the germline V gene. The CDR3 region is CAISAGGQSNGYTF. The CDR3 coding sequence is TGTGCCATCAGCGCTGGGGGACAGTCGAATGGCTACACCTTC.

The chain's CDR3 is CASSKDNMNEQFF. CDR3 coding DNA: TGCGCCAGCAGCAAGGACAACATGAATGAGCAGTTCTTC. This rearrangement joins TRBV5-1 to TRBJ2-1, with D tentatively TRBD1 (5 bases). Germline V gives CDR1 SGHRS, CDR2 YFSETQ. V lost 4 bases and J 7 bases, leaving 12 bases between the germline ends. The CDR3 length is 13 residues.

In this sample, this clone turned up once. The rearrangement joins TRBV18 to TRBJ2-2; the match to TRBD2 covers 12 bases. With V trimmed by 5 bases and J by 0 bases, 1 base remained unmatched. The germline gives CDR1 KGHSH, CDR2 LQKENI. This CDR3 spans 16 amino acids. CDR3 region: CASSRTSGTNTGELFF. The CDR3 DNA is TGTGCCAGCTCAAGGACTAGCGGGACGAACACCGGGGAGCTGTTTTTT.

CDR3 nucleotides: TGTGCCAGCAGCTCGGCCGGGCAGGGGATGCCTGAAGCTTTCTTT. Amino acids: CASSSAGQGMPEAFF. The gene calls are TRBV6-5 and TRBJ1-1, with D perhaps TRBD1 (6 bases). Deletions cut 6 bases from V and 6 bases from J, with 20 bases between. The length of the CDR3 is 15 residues. Germline V lookup: CDR1 MNHEY, CDR2 SVGAGI.

V is TRBV29-1 and J is TRBJ1-1; no reliable D call. The CDR3 runs 12 residues. Trimming pared 4 bases from V and 1 base from J, leaving 7 bases between. Germline V gene data show CDR1 as SQVTM and CDR2 as ANQGSEA. The CDR3, as DNA: TGCAGCGTTGGCGGAAGGAACACTGAAGCTTTCTTT. Protein: CSVGGRNTEAFF.

V is TRBV3-1 (or the pseudogene TRBV3-2) and J is TRBJ2-7; no clear D. Germline V lookup: CDR1 LGHDT, CDR2 YNNKEL (reference sequence). The V gene lost 4 bases and the J gene lost 3 bases, with 16 bases spanning the gap. The CDR3 runs to 15 residues. CDR3 sequence (DNA): TGTGCCAGCAGCCCCTTTGTTGCAGGTAGCTACGAGCAGTACTTC. Translation gives CASSPFVAGSYEQYF.

The genes are TRBV15 and TRBJ2-7; the D gene is possibly TRBD1 (6 bases). The germline V gene has CDR1 LNHNV and CDR2 YYDKDF (reference sequence). This CDR3 has 15 residues. V was cut by 3 bases and J by 5 bases, with 17 bases left in between. In nucleotides, the CDR3 is TGTGCCACCAGCAGCAGACAGGACACCCACGACGAGCAGTACTTC. Translating it yields CATSSRQDTHDEQYF.

The CDR3 reads CATVGLGQNYGYTF. CDR3 DNA: TGTGCCACCGTAGGACTTGGACAGAACTATGGCTACACCTTC. This rearrangement joins TRBV10-3 to TRBJ1-2; D is perhaps TRBD1 (6 bases). CDR1 is ENHRY and CDR2 is SYGVKD in the germline V gene. The V and J ends lost 10 bases and 2 bases respectively, with 17 bases between them. This CDR3 is 14 amino acids long.

This chain connects TRBV3-1 (or the pseudogene TRBV3-2) to TRBJ1-1, with TRBD1 as a possible D gene (5 bases). CDR1 and CDR2 (germline): LGHDT, YNNKEL (reference sequence). The CDR3 is made up of 15 amino acids. V lost 2 bases and J 8 bases, leaving 18 bases between the germline ends. This chain's CDR3 is CASSQNTGGAVEAFF. In DNA form, the CDR3 reads TGTGCCAGCAGCCAAAATACAGGAGGGGCGGTGGAAGCTTTCTTT.

The rearrangement links TRBV10-3 to TRBJ2-3, with a weak D call TRBD2 (5 bases). The ends were cut back, 10 bases at V and 1 base at J, with 12 bases in the middle. Looked up from germline, CDR1 is ENHRY and CDR2 is SYGVKD. This CDR3 contains 13 residues. The CDR3 coding sequence is TGTGCCACCAAAGCGGCTCGCACAGATACGCAGTATTTT. This gives the protein CATKAARTDTQYF.

A note on this clone: One junction end disagrees with the germline gene, perhaps due to a read error. The CDR3 region is CAISEGDRTLSRVF. For the CDR3, the DNA is TGTGCCATCAGTGAGGGGGACAGGACCCTGAGTAGGGTCTTC. The chain has TRBV10-3 and TRBJ2-1; 8 bases map to TRBD1. The CDR3 spans 14 residues. Germline values: CDR1 ENHRY, CDR2 SYGVKD.

J is TRBJ1-5 and V is TRBV30; possible D gene TRBD1, 5 bases. CDR3 length: 14 residues. The ends were cut back, 0 bases at V and 2 bases at J, with 8 bases in the middle. The germline V gene has CDR1 GTSNPN and CDR2 SVGIG (reference sequence). In DNA form, the CDR3 reads TGTGCCTGGAGTGTACAAGGGGGCAATCAGCCCCAGCATTTT. This codes for CAWSVQGGNQPQHF.

V is TRBV28 and J is TRBJ2-1, with 8 bases fitting TRBD2. The CDR3 is 16 residues long. CDR1 and CDR2 (germline): MDHEN, SYDVKM. Unmatched junction bases numbered 6, after V lost 3 bases and J lost 2 bases. Here the CDR3 reads CASSFAGGTTYNEQFF. The CDR3 DNA reads as TGTGCCAGCAGTTTCGCGGGAGGAACTACCTACAATGAGCAGTTCTTC.

The chain links TRBV4-3 to TRBJ1-1; 7 nucleotides match TRBD1. V shed 2 bases, J shed 6 bases, and the junction held 3 bases outside the gene matches. Germline V lookup: CDR1 LGHNA, CDR2 YSLEER. This CDR3 region has 13 residues. CDR3 region: CASSQYRGSEAFF. CDR3 DNA sequence: TGCGCCAGCAGCCAATACAGGGGCTCTGAAGCTTTCTTT.

The chain couples TRBV27 to TRBJ1-2; the match to TRBD1 covers 9 bases. The J segment lost 5 bases and the V segment lost 5 bases, leaving 9 bases of the junction unmatched. Germline CDR1 reads MNHEY; CDR2 reads SMNVEV (reference sequence). The CDR3 length is 15 residues. Here the CDR3 DNA reads TGTGCCAGCAGTCCTGCTGGGACAGGGCGGTATGGCTACACCTTC. Protein: CASSPAGTGRYGYTF.

This clone was seen only a few times. Here the CDR3 DNA reads TGTGCCAGCAGTCAATCGGGACTAGCGGGGGCCTACGAGCAGTACTTC. Its protein product is CASSQSGLAGAYEQYF. This rearrangement joins TRBV6-2 or TRBV6-3 to TRBJ2-7; TRBD2 matches 14 bases. Germline V CDR1 and CDR2: MNHEY, SVGEGT. The CDR3 consists of 16 residues. V lost 5 bases, J lost 2 bases, and 5 bases stayed unmatched.

The chain joins TRBV6-1 to TRBJ1-1; D is undetermined. The CDR3 contains 14 residues. The germline V gene has CDR1 MNHNS and CDR2 SASEGT. The V end lost 0 bases, the J end lost 1 base, and 6 bases lay between the germline ends. The CDR3 reads CASSEAGRNTEAFF. The CDR3 DNA is TGTGCCAGCAGTGAAGCGGGCAGGAACACTGAAGCTTTCTTT.

The chain couples TRBV7-2 to TRBJ2-7; D might be TRBD1 (6 bases). Trimming stripped 0 bases from V and 3 bases from J, with 21 bases between. Germline CDR1 is SGHTA and CDR2 is FQGNSA. The CDR3 totals 18 residues. Here the CDR3 DNA reads TGTGCCAGCAGCTTAGCGATTCCAGACAGGCTGGGTCTCTACGAGCAGTACTTC. Its protein is CASSLAIPDRLGLYEQYF.

The chain joins TRBV4-2 to TRBJ2-3; TRBD2 aligns across 11 bases. CDR1 is LGHNA and CDR2 is YNFKEQ in the germline V gene. Trimming at V came to 0 bases and at J to 2 bases, leaving 10 bases not matched to a gene. The CDR3 runs 19 residues. CDR3 amino acids: CASSQELSGRARPTDTQYF. CDR3 DNA sequence: TGTGCCAGCAGCCAAGAGCTTAGCGGGAGGGCGAGACCCACAGATACGCAGTATTTT.

This clone was observed once. V and J are TRBV6-2 or TRBV6-3 and TRBJ2-1; a possible D gene is TRBD2 (6 bases). V lost 5 bases and J lost 6, with 17 bases in between. CDR1 MNHEY and CDR2 SVGEGT come from the germline V gene. CDR3 length equals 15 residues. CDR3 DNA: TGTGCCAGCAGTGACGCCTGGGACTTGTCCAATGAGCAGTTCTTC. Translation gives CASSDAWDLSNEQFF.

The V call is TRBV27, the J call TRBJ2-7, with 8 bases lining up with TRBD2. After removal of 8 bases from V and 6 bases from J, the junction contained 9 bases not matched to a gene. CDR1 is MNHEY and CDR2 is SMNVEV in the germline V gene (reference sequence). The CDR3 is 13 residues long. In nucleotides, the CDR3 is TGTGCCAGCCGCGCCCGGGGGGGCGGCGAGCAGTACTTC. It yields the protein CASRARGGGEQYF.

The chain has TRBV28 and TRBJ2-7; 9 bases agree with TRBD2. V shed 7 bases, J shed 3 bases, and the junction held 7 bases outside the gene matches. The germline V gene encodes CDR1 MDHEN and CDR2 SYDVKM. This CDR3 is built from 14 residues. CDR3 DNA: TGTGCCAGCACCTCTAGCGGGATAGTCTACGAGCAGTACTTC. Translation: CASTSSGIVYEQYF.

This clone was observed a single time. This chain uses TRBV7-6 with TRBJ2-7; TRBD1 matches at 9 bases. Germline assignment: CDR1 SGHVS and CDR2 FNYEAQ. The V and J ends lost 1 base and 6 bases, in that order; junction bases with no gene match: 7. The CDR3 loop spans 15 amino acids. CDR3 residues: CASSLGQGGHSEQYF. The CDR3 coding sequence is TGTGCCAGCAGCTTAGGACAGGGGGGCCACAGCGAGCAGTACTTC.